Following are 31 T cell receptor beta chains from one sample sequenced in a study of T cell responses to AZD1222 COVID-19 vaccine. TCRdb's copy holds only in-frame clones and misses some; the assay was immunoSEQ multiplex PCR. The sample has about 130,000 clones, about 82% seen once. The input for sequencing was peripheral blood, taken on day 0 of AZD1222 vaccination. The receptors originated from an adult in good health.

V usage is TRBV4-2 and J usage is TRBJ1-1; 7 bases agree with TRBD1. Per the germline V gene, CDR1 is LGHNA and CDR2 is YNFKEQ. Germline trimming cut 0 bases from V and 1 base from J; bases unmatched to any gene: 5. This CDR3 is 16 amino acids long. The CDR3 loop reads CASSQDRYRGNTEAFF. CDR3 coding DNA: TGTGCCAGCAGCCAAGATCGCTACAGGGGGAACACTGAAGCTTTCTTT.

The chain recombines TRBV18 with TRBJ2-2; 11 bases agree with TRBD2. V gave up 5 bases and J gave up 4 bases; unmatched junction bases: 6. The germline CDR1 and CDR2 sequences are KGHSH and LQKENI. The CDR3 consists of 16 residues. The DNA for the CDR3 is TGTGCCAGCTCATCCCGACTAGCGGGGTTCACCGGGGAGCTGTTTTTT. This gives the protein CASSSRLAGFTGELFF.

J is TRBJ1-3 and V is TRBV5-1, with unresolved D. From germline, CDR1 is SGHRS and CDR2 YFSETQ. The CDR3 spans 14 residues. V lost 2 bases and J lost 4, with 10 bases in between. DNA of the CDR3: TGCGCCAGCAGCTTTTCGGGAGACGGAAACACCATATATTTT. Its protein is CASSFSGDGNTIYF.

The CDR3 nucleotides are TGTGCCACCAGCAGGGGACAGGGGAATTCACCCCTCCACTTT. Protein product: CATSRGQGNSPLHF. The chain combines TRBV15 with TRBJ1-6; the match to TRBD1 covers 10 bases. J was trimmed by 7 bases and V by 3 bases; bases with no gene match: 0. CDR3 length equals 14 residues. Germline CDR1 and CDR2: LNHNV and YYDKDF (reference sequence). The variable domain in full, completed from reference TRBV15 and TRBJ1-6, reads DAMVIQNPRYQVTQFGKPVTLSCSQTLNHNVMYWYQQKSSQAPKLLFHYYDKDFNNEADTPDNFQSRRPNTSFCFLDIRSPGLGDTAMYLCATSRGQGNSPLHFGNGTRLTVT.

This chain joins TRBV9 and TRBJ1-1; TRBD1 matches 9 bases. Germline loops: CDR1 SGDLS, CDR2 YYNGEE. This CDR3 contains 15 residues. The V gene end was trimmed by 3 bases and the J gene end by 1 base; junction bases not matched to a gene: 4. CDR3 sequence: CASSEEDRGNTEAFF. The CDR3 DNA reads as TGTGCCAGCAGCGAGGAGGACAGGGGGAACACTGAAGCTTTCTTT.

The chain links TRBV28 to TRBJ1-1, with TRBD1 as a possible D gene (5 bases). CDR3 size: 12 residues. From germline, CDR1 is MDHEN and CDR2 SYDVKM. Trimming pared 6 bases from V and 8 bases from J, leaving 13 bases between. The CDR3 sequence is CASSRTSREAFF. The CDR3 nucleotides read TGTGCCAGCAGCCGGACAAGTCGGGAAGCTTTCTTT.

This chain links TRBV10-1 with TRBJ2-3; 14 bases line up with TRBD2. This CDR3 has 15 residues. Germline CDR1 reads WNHNN; CDR2 reads SYGVQD (reference sequence). J was trimmed by 5 bases and V by 5 bases; bases with no gene match: 3. The CDR3 region has the DNA TGCGCCAGCAGTAGGGGACTAGCGGGAGAAGATACGCAGTATTTT. Translated: CASSRGLAGEDTQYF.

The chain couples TRBV28 to TRBJ2-7; D is uncertain. Trimming stripped 2 bases from V and 3 bases from J, with 5 bases between. Per the germline V gene, CDR1 is MDHEN and CDR2 is SYDVKM. This CDR3 spans 12 amino acids. This chain's CDR3 is CASSLEYYEQYF. For the CDR3, the DNA is TGTGCCAGCAGTTTAGAATACTACGAGCAGTACTTC. Variable domain in full (rest from reference TRBV28 and TRBJ2-7): DVKVTQSSRYLVKRTGEKVFLECVQDMDHENMFWYRQDPGLGLRLIYFSYDVKMKEKGDIPEGYSVSREKKERFSLILESASTNQTSMYLCASSLEYYEQYFGPGTRLTVT.

The J gene is TRBJ1-4, the V gene TRBV5-5, with D possibly matching TRBD1 (5 bases). Looked up from germline, CDR1 is SGHKS and CDR2 is YYEKEE (reference sequence). The CDR3 is 15 residues long. V dropped 3 bases and J dropped 5 bases, with 14 bases sitting between them. CDR3 bases: TGTGCCAGCAGCTCGTCGACAGTCACGAATGAAAAACTGTTTTTT. This translates into CASSSSTVTNEKLFF.

The chain links TRBV9 to TRBJ2-5, with TRBD1 as a possible D gene (6 bases). Trimming took off 2 bases at V and 5 bases at J, with 16 bases between the two ends. CDR3 size: 15 residues. Germline-derived CDR1 and CDR2 are SGDLS and YYNGEE. CDR3 region: CASSVMGAPGETQYF. In DNA, the CDR3 is TGTGCCAGCAGCGTTATGGGGGCCCCCGGGGAGACCCAGTACTTC.

In DNA form, the CDR3 reads TGTGCCAGCTCACCATTGCAGGGAGAGGATTCACCCCTCCACTTT. It specifies CASSPLQGEDSPLHF. The V and J genes are TRBV18 and TRBJ1-6; D might be TRBD1 (5 bases). This CDR3 region has 15 residues. Germline CDR1 is KGHSH and CDR2 is LQKENI. Trimming left V 2 bases short and J 8 bases short, with 13 bases between.

The chain combines TRBV9 with TRBJ2-7; the match to TRBD1 covers 7 bases. J lost 2 bases, V lost 0 bases, and 2 bases had no gene match. CDR3 length equals 14 residues. CDR1 and CDR2 from the germline V gene are SGDLS and YYNGEE. The CDR3 DNA follows: TGTGCCAGCAGCGTAGGTGGGACAGCCTACGAGCAGTACTTC. As protein: CASSVGGTAYEQYF. The full variable domain, rest sourced from reference TRBV9 and TRBJ2-7, is DSGVTQTPKHLITATGQRVTLRCSPRSGDLSVYWYQQSLDQGLQFLIQYYNGEERAKGNILERFSAQQFPDLHSELNLSSLELGDSALYFCASSVGGTAYEQYFGPGTRLTVT.

The CDR3 region has the DNA TGTGCCTTGCTCCGGGACAGGCCCTGGGGCTACACCTTC. This encodes CALLRDRPWGYTF. The chain combines TRBV30 with TRBJ1-2; TRBD1 matches at 8 bases. J was trimmed by 8 bases and V by 7 bases; bases with no gene match: 12. The CDR3 runs 13 residues. Per germline, CDR1 GTSNPN and CDR2 SVGIG (reference sequence).

The V and J genes are TRBV9 and TRBJ2-7; 8 bases agree with TRBD1. The CDR3 spans 12 residues. Germline CDR1 SGDLS, CDR2 YYNGEE. V lost 4 bases and J lost 7; bases outside the gene matches: 4. CDR3 in DNA: TGTGCCAGCAGCACCCGGGACAGGGAGCAGTACTTC. Translation gives CASSTRDREQYF.

The V and J genes are TRBV5-4 and TRBJ1-2; tentative D call: TRBD1 (5 bases). CDR1 is SGHNT, CDR2 YYREEE, per germline (reference sequence). The CDR3 consists of 13 residues. Deletions cut 0 bases from V and 8 bases from J, with 11 bases between. The CDR3 DNA reads TGTGCCAGCAGCTTGGGAGGGGTGAGGGGCTACACCTTC. This encodes CASSLGGVRGYTF.

This clone was counted a few times. V usage is TRBV4-3 and J usage is TRBJ2-5; D is unclear. Trimming stripped 1 base from V and 2 bases from J, with 14 bases between. Germline values: CDR1 LGHNA, CDR2 YSLEER. The CDR3 spans 16 residues. The CDR3 protein is CASSQGLGSGQETQYF. In nucleotides, the CDR3 is TGCGCCAGCAGCCAAGGCCTGGGTAGTGGGCAAGAGACCCAGTACTTC.

The chain has TRBV18 and TRBJ1-2; D remains unclear. Trimming shortened V by 0 bases and J by 7 bases, and 9 bases separated the two germline ends. The CDR3 consists of 13 residues. CDR1 is KGHSH, CDR2 LQKENI, per germline. CDR3 loop: CASSPPSGFGYTF. CDR3 DNA: TGTGCCAGCTCACCACCGAGCGGTTTTGGCTACACCTTC.

The genes are TRBV3-1 (or the pseudogene TRBV3-2) and TRBJ1-6; D is undetermined. Per germline, CDR1 LGHDT and CDR2 YNNKEL (reference sequence). This CDR3 spans 13 amino acids. V lost 2 bases, J lost 8 bases, and 7 bases lay in between. The CDR3 spells CASSQQEDSPLHF. Here the CDR3 DNA reads TGTGCCAGCAGCCAACAGGAGGATTCACCCCTCCACTTT.

The V call is TRBV19, the J call TRBJ1-1; D is ambiguous. This CDR3 contains 13 residues. The ends were cut back, 0 bases at V and 3 bases at J, with 5 bases in the middle. Germline assignment: CDR1 LNHDA and CDR2 SQIVND (reference sequence). The CDR3 spells CASSIDLDTEAFF. Here the CDR3 DNA reads TGTGCCAGTAGTATAGATTTGGACACTGAAGCTTTCTTT.

The V and J genes are TRBV29-1 and TRBJ1-2; 9 bases map to TRBD1. Germline assignment: CDR1 SQVTM and CDR2 ANQGSEA. The CDR3 contains 16 residues. V gave up 7 bases and J gave up 3 bases; unmatched junction bases: 15. CDR3 sequence (DNA): TGCAGCGCAACCCCGGGGGACAGGGCGTTTGACTATGGCTACACCTTC. Its protein product is CSATPGDRAFDYGYTF.

V is TRBV6-5 and J is TRBJ2-7; no definite D call. Trimming shortened V by 2 bases and J by 0 bases, and 5 bases separated the two germline ends. The CDR3 sequence is 13 residues long. From germline, CDR1 is MNHEY and CDR2 SVGAGI. The CDR3: CASSYRISYEQYF. CDR3 nucleotides: TGTGCCAGCAGTTACCGGATCTCCTACGAGCAGTACTTC.

CDR3 protein: CASSLPDRNSGNTIYF. CDR3 DNA sequence: TGTGCCAGCAGTTTACCCGACAGGAACTCTGGAAACACCATATATTTT. The chain links TRBV28 to TRBJ1-3; tentative D call: TRBD1 (6 bases). Germline values: CDR1 MDHEN, CDR2 SYDVKM. This CDR3 contains 16 residues. With 2 bases removed from V and 0 bases from J, the gap between germline ends came to 11 bases.

The CDR3 sequence is CASMPQGAGGYTF. The CDR3 DNA reads as TGTGCCAGCATGCCACAGGGGGCGGGTGGCTACACCTTC. The chain has TRBV6-5 and TRBJ1-2, with 9 bases fitting TRBD1. Germline V gene sequence: CDR1 MNHEY, CDR2 SVGAGI. The CDR3 covers 13 residues. V lost 7 bases to trimming and J lost 7 bases; unmatched junction nucleotides: 7.

The rearrangement uses TRBV4-3 and TRBJ2-7, with D possibly TRBD1 on 5 matching bases. V lost 0 bases and J 3 bases, leaving 12 bases between the germline ends. Germline CDR1 LGHNA, CDR2 YSLEER. This CDR3 is 15 amino acids long. CDR3 protein: CASSQDRQGNYEQYF. DNA of the CDR3: TGCGCCAGCAGCCAAGATCGCCAGGGCAACTACGAGCAGTACTTC.

This chain connects TRBV5-1 to TRBJ2-5; 9 positions agree with TRBD1. The CDR3 has 16 residues. J lost 3 bases, V lost 4 bases, and 10 bases had no gene match. Germline V gene lookup returns CDR1 SGHRS and CDR2 YFSETQ. The DNA for the CDR3 is TGCGCCAGCAGCCTCGGACAGGGGACCTCGAAAGAGACCCAGTACTTC. Encoded protein: CASSLGQGTSKETQYF. The whole variable domain, filled in from reference TRBV5-1 and TRBJ2-5, reads KAGVTQTPRYLIKTRGQQVTLSCSPISGHRSVSWYQQTPGQGLQFLFEYFSETQRNKGNFPGRFSGRQFSNSRSEMNVSTLELGDSALYLCASSLGQGTSKETQYFGPGTRLLVL.

This CDR3 is CASSHSGQGSTEAFF. Written as DNA, the CDR3 is TGTGCCAGCAGCCACTCAGGACAGGGCAGCACTGAAGCTTTCTTT. The gene calls are TRBV4-2 and TRBJ1-1; the match to TRBD1 covers 8 bases. CDR1 and CDR2 from the germline V gene are LGHNA and YNFKEQ. The CDR3 is 15 residues long. The V gene end was trimmed by 3 bases and the J gene end by 4 bases; junction bases not matched to a gene: 7.

CDR3 DNA: TGCAGCGTTGAAACTTCTGCGGGAGTGTTAACAGATACGCAGTATTTT. Its translation: CSVETSAGVLTDTQYF. The V call is TRBV29-1, the J call TRBJ2-3; 7 bases fit TRBD2. Germline assignment: CDR1 SQVTM and CDR2 ANQGSEA. This CDR3 region has 16 residues. V lost 2 bases and J lost 3; bases outside the gene matches: 11.

The chain combines TRBV24-1 with TRBJ2-1; 7 bases map to TRBD2. V shed 1 base, J shed 5 bases, and the junction held 7 bases outside the gene matches. The CDR3 consists of 16 residues. CDR1 KGHDR and CDR2 SFDVKD come from the germline V gene. CDR3 sequence: CATSDFGQGLNNEQFF. CDR3 bases: TGTGCCACCAGTGATTTTGGGCAGGGACTAAACAATGAGCAGTTCTTC.

The chain links TRBV29-1 to TRBJ1-4; TRBD1 matches 7 bases. Germline assignment: CDR1 SQVTM and CDR2 ANQGSEA. Trimming cost V 7 bases and J 6 bases; bases outside gene matches: 8. CDR3 length: 13 residues. CDR3 DNA sequence: TGCAGCGAGGGGTCAGGGGGGGATGAAAAACTGTTTTTT. Protein product: CSEGSGGDEKLFF. Full variable domain (outside the CDR3, taken from reference TRBV29-1 and TRBJ1-4): SAVISQKPSRDICQRGTSLTIQCQVDSQVTMMFWYRQQPGQSLTLIATANQGSEATYESGFVIDKFPISRPNLTFSTLTVSNMSPEDSSIYLCSEGSGGDEKLFFGSGTQLSVL.

The genes are TRBV28 and TRBJ2-7; a weak D match, TRBD1 (5 bases). The V gene lost 2 bases and the J gene lost 3 bases, with 11 bases spanning the gap. Germline-derived CDR1 and CDR2 are MDHEN and SYDVKM. The CDR3 is 14 amino acids. The CDR3 DNA sequence: TGTGCCAGCAGTTTACCCGGACAAAACTACGAGCAGTACTTC. It yields the protein CASSLPGQNYEQYF.

The chain employs TRBV6-5 and TRBJ1-5; 7 bases align to TRBD1. The CDR3 sequence is 13 residues long. The germline CDR1 and CDR2 sequences are MNHEY and SVGAGI. V shed 7 bases and J 6 bases; nucleotides not matched to a gene: 6. The CDR3 DNA follows: TGTGCCAGCATTCGACAGGGCGGTCAGCCCCAGCATTTT. It yields the protein CASIRQGGQPQHF.